A single sample is the source of the 25 T cell receptor beta chains below, sequenced in a study of cytomegalovirus exposure and HLA in healthy donors. 60 Vbeta and 13 Jbeta primers were used in PCR. The assay was immunoSEQ multiplex PCR, and TCRdb's table has in-frame clones only and misses some. The sample records 150,000 to 200,000 clones, roughly 80% being singletons. Sequences were obtained from PBMCs. The receptors stem from a young woman in good health and CMV-seropositive.

The chain joins TRBV6-5 to TRBJ1-5; D unresolved. V lost 2 bases to trimming and J lost 9 bases, with 8 bases between them. Germline CDR1 and CDR2: MNHEY and SVGAGI. CDR3 length equals 12 residues. CDR3 nucleotides: TGTGCCAGCAGTTACCCCGGAGGGCCCCAGCATTTT. Its protein product is CASSYPGGPQHF.

The CDR3 is CASSIKIGATNTEAFF. As DNA, the CDR3 is TGTGCCAGTAGTATTAAGATAGGGGCTACGAACACTGAAGCTTTCTTT. The gene calls are TRBV19 and TRBJ1-1; possible D gene TRBD1, 5 bases. Germline CDR1 is LNHDA and CDR2 is SQIVND (reference sequence). This CDR3 is 16 amino acids long. Trimming pared 3 bases from V and 1 base from J, leaving 15 bases between. The variable domain in full, with the rest retrieved from reference TRBV19 and TRBJ1-1, is DGGITQSPKYLFRKEGQNVTLSCEQNLNHDAMYWYRQDPGQGLRLIYYSQIVNDFQKGDIAEGYSVSREKKESFPLTVTSAQKNPTAFYLCASSIKIGATNTEAFFGQGTRLTVV.

The chain couples TRBV6-5 to TRBJ1-1, with D unresolved. Germline V lookup: CDR1 MNHEY, CDR2 SVGAGI. Deletions cut 9 bases from V and 4 bases from J, with 15 bases between. CDR3 size: 13 residues. CDR3 loop: CASSPWAGTEAFF. CDR3 in DNA: TGTGCCAGTTCACCGTGGGCGGGCACTGAAGCTTTCTTT.

The table lists this clone with a few counts. The chain combines TRBV15 with TRBJ1-2; 7 bases map to TRBD1. The V and J ends lost 0 bases and 4 bases, in that order; junction bases with no gene match: 8. The CDR3 extends over 16 amino acids. In germline, CDR1 is LNHNV, CDR2 YYDKDF (reference sequence). In nucleotides, the CDR3 is TGTGCCACCAGCAGAGACGGCACAGGGGCTTTCTATGGCTACACCTTC. Translated: CATSRDGTGAFYGYTF.

The rearrangement uses TRBV15 and TRBJ2-2; 7 bases line up with TRBD1. The trim removed 5 bases at V and 3 bases at J, leaving 9 bases unmatched. Germline lookup yields CDR1 LNHNV and CDR2 YYDKDF (reference sequence). The CDR3 is 16 amino acids. This chain's CDR3 is CATSPRRQGYTGELFF. The CDR3 DNA follows: TGTGCCACCAGCCCCCGAAGACAGGGATACACCGGGGAGCTGTTTTTT.

This clone has a handful of counts. V usage is TRBV6-4 and J usage is TRBJ2-3, with 7 positions matching TRBD2. Losses at the gene ends were 2 bases for V and 6 bases for J; bases not matched to a gene: 5. This CDR3 comprises 14 residues. The germline CDR1 and CDR2 sequences are MRHNA and SNTAGT. The CDR3 region is CASSDRGGRDTQYF. The DNA for the CDR3 is TGTGCCAGCAGTGACCGGGGAGGGCGCGATACGCAGTATTTT.

The chain has TRBV9 and TRBJ2-2, with TRBD1 identical over 9 bases. Germline-derived CDR1 and CDR2 are SGDLS and YYNGEE. Trimming removed 7 bases from V and 8 bases from J; junction bases left unmatched: 6. This CDR3 is 13 amino acids long. CDR3 DNA sequence: TGTGCCAGCGAAGGGGGGACAGGGGGGGAGCTGTTTTTT. It codes for CASEGGTGGELFF.

The genes are TRBV5-6 and TRBJ2-5; 7 bases match TRBD2. J gave up 7 bases and V 6 bases, and 21 bases lay outside the gene matches. Per the germline V gene, CDR1 is SGHDT and CDR2 is YYEEEE. The CDR3 runs to 17 residues. The CDR3 is CASTPSLGTTHTRTQYF. The CDR3 region has the DNA TGTGCCAGCACCCCATCACTCGGGACTACCCATACGAGGACCCAGTACTTC.

The chain uses TRBV27 and TRBJ1-6, with TRBD1 identical over 9 bases. The CDR3 covers 14 residues. J gave up 10 bases and V 6 bases, and 7 bases lay outside the gene matches. Looked up from germline, CDR1 is MNHEY and CDR2 is SMNVEV (reference sequence). The CDR3 spells CASSTGQGGSPLHF. In nucleotides, the CDR3 is TGTGCCAGCAGCACGGGACAGGGTGGGTCACCCCTCCACTTT.

The J gene is TRBJ1-5, the V gene TRBV28, with 8 nucleotides matching TRBD1. J gave up 4 bases and V 8 bases, and 4 bases lay outside the gene matches. The CDR3 covers 13 residues. Germline lookup yields CDR1 MDHEN and CDR2 SYDVKM. As DNA, the CDR3 is TGTGCCAGCCAGGGGGCAGGTAATCAGCCCCAGCATTTT. Encoded protein: CASQGAGNQPQHF.

The rearrangement uses TRBV7-9 and TRBJ1-1; 9 bases line up with TRBD1. Per the germline V gene, CDR1 is SEHNR and CDR2 is FQNEAQ (reference sequence). This CDR3 is built from 14 residues. V was pared by 2 bases and J by 5 bases, with 3 bases of the junction left unmatched. CDR3 sequence reads: CASSLMGQGTEAFF. The DNA for the CDR3 is TGTGCCAGCAGCTTAATGGGACAGGGAACTGAAGCTTTCTTT.

The chain recombines TRBV9 with TRBJ2-1, with TRBD2 as a possible D gene (6 bases). Germline V lookup: CDR1 SGDLS, CDR2 YYNGEE. The CDR3 contains 15 residues. V was shortened by 5 bases and J by 1 base, with 13 bases between the two germline ends. This CDR3 reads CASSPLAPSYNEQFF. In DNA, the CDR3 is TGTGCCAGCAGTCCCCTAGCGCCTTCCTACAATGAGCAGTTCTTC.

The chain couples TRBV7-9 to TRBJ2-1, with 15 bases aligning to TRBD2. The length of the CDR3 is 15 residues. After removal of 8 bases from V and 9 bases from J, the junction contained 8 bases not matched to a gene. From germline, CDR1 is SEHNR and CDR2 FQNEAQ (reference sequence). CDR3 residues: CASGRGLAGGGEQFF. The DNA of the CDR3 is TGTGCCAGCGGGCGGGGACTAGCGGGAGGCGGTGAGCAGTTCTTC. Complete variable domain (other parts from reference TRBV7-9 and TRBJ2-1): DTGVSQNPRHKITKRGQNVTFRCDPISEHNRLYWYRQTLGQGPEFLTYFQNEAQLEKSRLLSDRFSAERPKGSFSTLEIQRTEQGDSAMYLCASGRGLAGGGEQFFGPGTRLTVL.

About this clone itself: This sample also contains other DNA sequences that code for the same CDR3. This chain uses TRBV15 with TRBJ1-1; tentative D call: TRBD1 (6 bases). The V end was cut by 0 bases, the J end by 3 bases, with 8 bases between. The germline V gene has CDR1 LNHNV and CDR2 YYDKDF (reference sequence). This CDR3 is 14 amino acids long. The DNA for the CDR3 is TGTGCCACCAGCAGAGATCAGGGGTACACTGAAGCTTTCTTT. Its translation is CATSRDQGYTEAFF.

This clone was counted between two and nine times. The chain uses TRBV27 and TRBJ2-3, with 10 bases identical to TRBD2. The ends lost 3 bases at V and 2 bases at J; junction bases unmatched: 5. CDR3 length: 16 amino acids. Looked up from germline, CDR1 is MNHEY and CDR2 is SMNVEV (reference sequence). CDR3 sequence (DNA): TGTGCCAGCAGTTTTACTAGCGGGATACCCACAGATACGCAGTATTTT. Translated: CASSFTSGIPTDTQYF.

CDR3: CASIWDRTYEQYF. CDR3 nucleotides: TGTGCCAGCATTTGGGACAGGACTTACGAGCAGTACTTC. The chain employs TRBV6-1 and TRBJ2-7; 8 nucleotides match TRBD1. The CDR3 contains 13 residues. Trimming at V came to 7 bases and at J to 4 bases, leaving 6 bases not matched to a gene. Germline CDR1 reads MNHNS; CDR2 reads SASEGT.

This clone was observed a handful of times. The J gene is TRBJ2-7, the V gene TRBV5-1; D is perhaps TRBD1 (5 bases). The germline CDR1 and CDR2 sequences are SGHRS and YFSETQ. V lost 1 base, J lost 8 bases, and 13 bases lay in between. CDR3 size: 13 residues. CDR3 nucleotides: TGCGCCAGCAGCTTGATCCAGGGCCAACAGCAGTACTTC. Translation: CASSLIQGQQQYF. The full variable domain, its missing parts supplied by reference TRBV5-1 and TRBJ2-7, is KAGVTQTPRYLIKTRGQQVTLSCSPISGHRSVSWYQQTPGQGLQFLFEYFSETQRNKGNFPGRFSGRQFSNSRSEMNVSTLELGDSALYLCASSLIQGQQQYFGPGTRLTVT.

J is TRBJ1-1 and V is TRBV5-1; 7 nucleotides match TRBD1. Germline V gives CDR1 SGHRS, CDR2 YFSETQ. There are 15 residues in the CDR3. Trimming removed 4 bases from V and 0 bases from J; junction bases left unmatched: 6. CDR3: CASSERRGLNTEAFF. CDR3 in DNA: TGCGCCAGCAGCGAAAGAAGGGGGCTGAACACTGAAGCTTTCTTT.

The chain has TRBV11-2 and TRBJ2-5; D is possibly TRBD1 (5 bases). The V gene lost 6 bases and the J gene lost 3 bases, with 17 bases spanning the gap. Germline V gives CDR1 SGHAT, CDR2 FQNNGV. The length of the CDR3 is 15 residues. CDR3: CASRVSDRAKETQYF. CDR3 bases: TGTGCCAGCAGGGTTAGTGACAGAGCCAAAGAGACCCAGTACTTC.

The rearrangement joins TRBV5-1 to TRBJ2-7; 7 bases are a match to TRBD2. Germline-derived CDR1 and CDR2 are SGHRS and YFSETQ. The length of the CDR3 is 16 residues. V shed 0 bases, J shed 5 bases, and the junction held 11 bases outside the gene matches. The CDR3 DNA is TGCGCCAGCAGCTTGGTGAAGTTAAGCGGGGTGGACGAGCAGTACTTC. This sequence encodes CASSLVKLSGVDEQYF. Complete variable domain (other parts from reference TRBV5-1 and TRBJ2-7): KAGVTQTPRYLIKTRGQQVTLSCSPISGHRSVSWYQQTPGQGLQFLFEYFSETQRNKGNFPGRFSGRQFSNSRSEMNVSTLELGDSALYLCASSLVKLSGVDEQYFGPGTRLTVT.

V usage is TRBV29-1 and J usage is TRBJ1-3; D might be TRBD1 (5 bases). The CDR3 runs 12 residues. V lost 8 bases and J lost 5, with 13 bases in between. CDR1 is SQVTM and CDR2 is ANQGSEA in the germline V gene. The CDR3 region has the DNA TGCAGCTCGCGGGGGGTTAGAAACACCATATATTTT. Protein sequence: CSSRGVRNTIYF.

This chain connects TRBV7-2 to TRBJ2-1; 9 positions agree with TRBD1. Germline CDR1 and CDR2: SGHTA and FQGNSA. There are 15 residues in the CDR3. V shed 6 bases and J 8 bases; nucleotides not matched to a gene: 11. CDR3 sequence reads: CASRLAGTGTDEQFF. The CDR3 bases are TGTGCCAGCAGACTAGCCGGGACAGGGACGGATGAGCAGTTCTTC. Full variable domain (remainder filled in from reference TRBV7-2 and TRBJ2-1): GAGVSQSPSNKVTEKGKDVELRCDPISGHTALYWYRQSLGQGLEFLIYFQGNSAPDKSGLPSDRFSAERTGGSVSTLTIQRTQQEDSAVYLCASRLAGTGTDEQFFGPGTRLTVL.

The CDR3, as DNA: TGTGCCAGCAGCCCCATGGGGGGACTAGCGGGGCGAGAGACCCAGTACTTC. It codes for CASSPMGGLAGRETQYF. The gene calls are TRBV7-6 and TRBJ2-5; TRBD2 matches 13 bases. The CDR3 is 17 amino acids. CDR1 is SGHVS, CDR2 FNYEAQ, per germline. V lost 5 bases to trimming and J lost 4 bases; unmatched junction nucleotides: 10.

CDR3 residues: CASSLTRAYEQYF. The CDR3 region has the DNA TGCGCCAGCAGCCTTACTAGGGCCTACGAGCAGTACTTC. This chain connects TRBV4-1 to TRBJ2-7; tentatively, D is TRBD2 (5 bases). V lost 4 bases to trimming and J lost 2 bases, with 9 bases between them. The germline V gene encodes CDR1 MGHRA and CDR2 YSYEKL. There are 13 residues in the CDR3.

As DNA, the CDR3 is TGTGCCAGCAGCTCTACAGGGCCAGGACAGCCCCAGCATTTT. Encoded protein: CASSSTGPGQPQHF. The gene calls are TRBV5-8 and TRBJ1-5, with D perhaps TRBD1 (6 bases). CDR1 is SGHTS, CDR2 YDEGEE, per germline. With 3 bases removed from V and 7 bases from J, the gap between germline ends came to 14 bases. This CDR3 is 14 amino acids long.